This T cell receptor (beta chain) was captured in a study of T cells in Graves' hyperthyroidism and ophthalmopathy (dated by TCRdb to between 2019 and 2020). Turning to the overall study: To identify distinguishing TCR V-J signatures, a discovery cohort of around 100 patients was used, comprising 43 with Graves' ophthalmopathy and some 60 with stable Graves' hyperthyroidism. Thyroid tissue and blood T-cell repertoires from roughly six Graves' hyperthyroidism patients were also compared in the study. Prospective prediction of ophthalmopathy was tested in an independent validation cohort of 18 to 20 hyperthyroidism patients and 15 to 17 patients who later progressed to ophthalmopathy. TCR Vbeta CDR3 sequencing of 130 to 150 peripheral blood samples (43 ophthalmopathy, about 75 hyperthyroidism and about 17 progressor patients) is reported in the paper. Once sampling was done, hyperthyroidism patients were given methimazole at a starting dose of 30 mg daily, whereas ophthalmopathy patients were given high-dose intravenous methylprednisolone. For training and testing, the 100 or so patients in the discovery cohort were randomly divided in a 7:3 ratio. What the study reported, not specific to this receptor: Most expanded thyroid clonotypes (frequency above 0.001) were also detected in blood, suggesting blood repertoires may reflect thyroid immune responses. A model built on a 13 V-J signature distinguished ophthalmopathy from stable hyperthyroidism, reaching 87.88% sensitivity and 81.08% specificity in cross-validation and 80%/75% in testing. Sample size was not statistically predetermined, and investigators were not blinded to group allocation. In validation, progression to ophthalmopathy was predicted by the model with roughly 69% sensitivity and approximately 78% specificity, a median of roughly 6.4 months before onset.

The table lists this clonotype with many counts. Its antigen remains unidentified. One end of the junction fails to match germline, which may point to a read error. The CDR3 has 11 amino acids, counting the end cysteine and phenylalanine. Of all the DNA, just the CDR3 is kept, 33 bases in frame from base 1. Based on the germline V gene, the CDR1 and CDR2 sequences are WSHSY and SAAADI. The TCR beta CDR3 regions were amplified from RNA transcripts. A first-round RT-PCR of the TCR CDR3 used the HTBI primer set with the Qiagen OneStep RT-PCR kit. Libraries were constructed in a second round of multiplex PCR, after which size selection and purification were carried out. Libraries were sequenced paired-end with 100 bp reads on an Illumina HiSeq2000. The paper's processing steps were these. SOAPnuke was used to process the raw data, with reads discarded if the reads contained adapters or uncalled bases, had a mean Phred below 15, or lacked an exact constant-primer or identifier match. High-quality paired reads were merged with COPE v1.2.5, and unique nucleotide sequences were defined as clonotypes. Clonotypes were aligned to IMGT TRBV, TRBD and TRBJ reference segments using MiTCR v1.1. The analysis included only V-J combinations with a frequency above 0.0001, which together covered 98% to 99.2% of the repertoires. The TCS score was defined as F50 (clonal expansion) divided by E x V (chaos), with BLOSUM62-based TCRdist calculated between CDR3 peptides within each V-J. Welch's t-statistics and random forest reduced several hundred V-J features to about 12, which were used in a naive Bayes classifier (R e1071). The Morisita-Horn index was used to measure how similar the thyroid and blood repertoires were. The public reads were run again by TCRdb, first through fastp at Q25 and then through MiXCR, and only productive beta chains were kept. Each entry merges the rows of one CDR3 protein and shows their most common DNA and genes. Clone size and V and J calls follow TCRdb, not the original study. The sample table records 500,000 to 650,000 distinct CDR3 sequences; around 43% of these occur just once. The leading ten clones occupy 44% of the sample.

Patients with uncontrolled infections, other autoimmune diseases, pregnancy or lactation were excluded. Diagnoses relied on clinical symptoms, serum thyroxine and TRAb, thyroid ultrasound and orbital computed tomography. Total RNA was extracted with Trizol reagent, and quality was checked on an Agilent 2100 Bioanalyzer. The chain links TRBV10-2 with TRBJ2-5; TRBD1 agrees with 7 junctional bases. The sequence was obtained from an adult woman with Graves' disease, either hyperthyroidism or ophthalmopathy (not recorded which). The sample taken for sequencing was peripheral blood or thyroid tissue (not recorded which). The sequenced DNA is TGCGCCAGCAGTGAGGGGGACAGAAGCGACTTC. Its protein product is CASSEGDRSDF.